This TCR beta chain is from a study of blood T cell repertoires in COVID-19. Turning to the study itself: The United States, Italy and Spain were the sources of the acute and convalescent COVID-19 samples.

Germline values: CDR1 SEHNR, CDR2 FQNEAQ (reference sequence). Trimming left V 1 base short and J 2 bases short, with 11 bases between. The CDR3 loop spans 15 amino acids. The Seattle patients joined while their infection was active and were tracked longitudinally afterward. The count of this clone is one. Methods used by the authors: Nucleated cell counts were estimated from reference gene primer amplification. The repertoire was sequenced with immunoSEQ multiplex PCR; TCRdb's copy has only in-frame clones and lacks some. For V, J and clone size, that table is used; D and trimming come from the DNA. The table records some 120,000 clones, 90% of them present only once.

The receptor was isolated from a man in his sixties with COVID-19, enrolled during active disease. The material sequenced was peripheral blood. This chain links TRBV7-9 with TRBJ2-5; D possibly corresponds to TRBD2 (5 bases). This CDR3 reads CASSLVHGGQETQYF. CDR3 nucleotide sequence: TGTGCCAGCAGCTTAGTTCATGGCGGGCAAGAGACCCAGTACTTC. The full variable domain, rest sourced from reference TRBV7-9 and TRBJ2-5, is DTGVSQNPRHKITKRGQNVTFRCDPISEHNRLYWYRQTLGQGPEFLTYFQNEAQLEKSRLLSDRFSAERPKGSFSTLEIQRTEQGDSAMYLCASSLVHGGQETQYFGPGTRLLVL.